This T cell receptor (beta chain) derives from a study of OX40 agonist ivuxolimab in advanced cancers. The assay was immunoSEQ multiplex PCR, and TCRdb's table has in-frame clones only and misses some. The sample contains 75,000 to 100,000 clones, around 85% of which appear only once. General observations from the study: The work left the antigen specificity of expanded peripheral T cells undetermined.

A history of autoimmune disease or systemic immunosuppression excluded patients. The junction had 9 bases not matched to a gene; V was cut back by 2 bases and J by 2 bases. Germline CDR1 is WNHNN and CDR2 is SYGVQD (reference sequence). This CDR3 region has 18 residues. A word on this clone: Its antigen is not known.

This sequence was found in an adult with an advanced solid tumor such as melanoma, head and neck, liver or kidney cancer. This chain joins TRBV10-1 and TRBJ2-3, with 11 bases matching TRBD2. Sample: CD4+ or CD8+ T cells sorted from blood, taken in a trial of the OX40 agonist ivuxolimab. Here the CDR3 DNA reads TGCGCCAGCAGTGAGCTGTGGGCTAGCGGGGGGCCCACAGATACGCAGTATTTT. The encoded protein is CASSELWASGGPTDTQYF.